Given below is one TCR beta chain in context. The sample is drawn from a study of blood T cell repertoires in COVID-19. Looking at the study overall: Researchers got acute and convalescent COVID-19 samples from the United States, Italy and Spain.

In the authors' methods: Reference gene primer amplification in the assay estimated nucleated cell counts. Sequencing was performed with immunoSEQ multiplex PCR; in TCRdb, only in-frame clones are kept and a portion is missing. That table furnishes V, J and clone size, whereas the DNA furnished D and trimming. Here the sample spans 100,000 or so clones, around 73% being singletons. V dropped 3 bases and J dropped 0 bases, with 12 bases sitting between them. The CDR3 contains 16 residues. Germline CDR1 LGHNA, CDR2 YNFKEQ. Material for sequencing was peripheral blood. This chain connects TRBV4-2 to TRBJ1-3; D not resolved. The sequence was collected from a man aged 55 to 70 with active or convalescent COVID-19. CDR3 loop: CASSQASGGSGNTIYF. Here the CDR3 DNA reads TGTGCCAGCAGCCAGGCATCCGGAGGCTCTGGAAACACCATATATTTT.